This T cell receptor (beta chain) is drawn from a study of cytomegalovirus exposure and HLA in healthy donors. The PCR made use of 60 Vbeta and 13 Jbeta primers. This table comes from immunoSEQ multiplex PCR, and its TCRdb copy is limited to in-frame clones, with some not included. The table shows 170,000 or so clones, with 80% occurring only once. Looked up from germline, CDR1 is MNHNY and CDR2 is SVGAGI (reference sequence). The CDR3 is 14 amino acids. V lost 8 bases, J lost 2 bases, and 14 bases lay in between. About this clone itself: The antigen remains undetermined.

Study-wide findings and caveats: An Asian-associated ancestry cluster reportedly showed fewer N-insertions than the approximately 700-donor mean in a later analysis. Within the data, a cluster of highly shared sequence variants was likely a sequencing artifact. TCR beta sequences reportedly predicted most subjects' HLA-A and HLA-B alleles accurately.

The TCR comes from a boy aged 5-17 years in good health and CMV-seronegative. Sequencing was carried out using PBMCs. The chain employs TRBV6-6 and TRBJ2-3; D is perhaps TRBD2 (5 bases). The CDR3 loop is CASSRGVLTDTQYF. The CDR3, as DNA: TGTGCCAGCTCTCGGGGAGTTCTCACAGATACGCAGTATTTT.